The subject of this entry is one T cell receptor (beta chain). This specimen comes from a study of cytotoxic CD8 clonotypes in ibrutinib-treated CLL. CDR3 size: 15 residues. Between the trimmed V and J ends, which lost 4 bases and 8 bases, there was a span of 18 bases. Germline V gene sequence: CDR1 SGHRS, CDR2 YFSETQ. Libraries were prepared by immunoSEQ multiplex PCR; TCRdb keeps only in-frame clonotypes and omits some of them. The table records some 14,000 clones, around half of them present only once. Sequences were derived from PBMCs, sampled at an approximately 22-month disease-progression time point, from a patient treated with ibrutinib. The source of this sequence is a human donor with chronic lymphocytic leukemia. The rearrangement uses TRBV5-1 and TRBJ1-4, with D maybe TRBD1 (5 bases). Here the CDR3 reads CASSQAGSGGEKLFF. CDR3 sequence (DNA): TGCGCCAGCAGCCAAGCAGGGTCCGGTGGGGAAAAACTGTTTTTT. Together with reference TRBV5-1 and TRBJ1-4, the CDR3 gives the full variable domain: KAGVTQTPRYLIKTRGQQVTLSCSPISGHRSVSWYQQTPGQGLQFLFEYFSETQRNKGNFPGRFSGRQFSNSRSEMNVSTLELGDSALYLCASSQAGSGGEKLFFGSGTQLSVL.